This T cell receptor (beta chain) was sequenced in a study of cytomegalovirus exposure and HLA in healthy donors. Germline V gene data show CDR1 as SGHTA and CDR2 as FQGTGA. The V gene end was trimmed by 5 bases and the J gene end by 4 bases; junction bases not matched to a gene: 7. This CDR3 spans 14 amino acids. Concerning this clone: Its antigen is unknown.

Study-level results: Earlier analysis found most TCR beta V segments productive about 90% or about 30% of the time. A later analysis linked a missense variant in DCLRE1C to the trimming of TCR beta V and J genes. Using the classifier, cytomegalovirus status was reportedly diagnosed with high specificity and sensitivity. As a later analysis revealed, most CMV-associated TCR beta chains appeared HLA-restricted.

PCR employed 60 Vbeta and 13 Jbeta primers. TCRdb's copy holds only in-frame clones and misses some; the assay was immunoSEQ multiplex PCR. The repertoire consists of 85,000 to 130,000 clones, with about 75% occurring once and the leading ten covering roughly 13%. This TCR derives from a male donor in good health and CMV-seropositive. Sample: PBMCs. This chain joins TRBV7-3 and TRBJ1-2; 7 nucleotides match TRBD1. For the CDR3, the DNA is TGTGCCAGCAGCCCCCAGGGGGGAAGCTATGGCTACACCTTC. Translating gives CASSPQGGSYGYTF.